This T cell receptor (beta chain) originates from a study of tumor-infiltrating lymphocytes in primary liver carcinoma. As for the study in general: Tissue type made little difference to sample yields of roughly 3.5 to 7.5 million productive TCRbeta reads.

Notes on the study in general: In tumor-adjacent and tumor-blood pairs, overlap was lower than in tumor region pairs. The proportion of top clones found throughout all five tumor regions was only about 7.5-24%.

Comment on this clonotype: Its antigen is not known. One end of the junction fails to match germline, which may point to a read error.

Unsorted bulk tissue (roughly 19-31 mg) underwent RNA and DNA co-extraction. The patients had histopathologically diagnosed primary liver carcinoma, and their disease was treated by surgical resection. Per germline, CDR1 SGHNT and CDR2 YENEEA. The CDR3 is made up of 13 amino acids. From approximately 500 ng total RNA, TCR beta cDNA was generated with a primer in the constant region. Libraries of TCR beta came from three nested multiplex PCR rounds with slightly modified ARM-PCR. TRBV1-TRBV30 forward primers paired with a C-beta reverse primer were used in the first two PCR rounds, which ran about 11 cycles each. TCRdb re-called the multiplex PCR reads with MiXCR, one entry per CDR3 protein. The sample lists 100,000 to 150,000 distinct CDR3 sequences; 64% were seen once.

Sequenced sample: liver tumor tissue from sampling region 3. Noted subset: tumor region T3, left-lateral pole. The V call is TRBV11-3, the J call TRBJ2-1; the D call may be TRBD1 or TRBD2 (5 bases each). The source is a woman in her fifties or sixties with primary liver carcinoma and hepatitis B virus infection. This CDR3 is CASSTRGYSEQFF. Here the CDR3 DNA reads TGTGCCAGCAGTACCCGGGGCTACAGTGAGCAGTTCTTC.